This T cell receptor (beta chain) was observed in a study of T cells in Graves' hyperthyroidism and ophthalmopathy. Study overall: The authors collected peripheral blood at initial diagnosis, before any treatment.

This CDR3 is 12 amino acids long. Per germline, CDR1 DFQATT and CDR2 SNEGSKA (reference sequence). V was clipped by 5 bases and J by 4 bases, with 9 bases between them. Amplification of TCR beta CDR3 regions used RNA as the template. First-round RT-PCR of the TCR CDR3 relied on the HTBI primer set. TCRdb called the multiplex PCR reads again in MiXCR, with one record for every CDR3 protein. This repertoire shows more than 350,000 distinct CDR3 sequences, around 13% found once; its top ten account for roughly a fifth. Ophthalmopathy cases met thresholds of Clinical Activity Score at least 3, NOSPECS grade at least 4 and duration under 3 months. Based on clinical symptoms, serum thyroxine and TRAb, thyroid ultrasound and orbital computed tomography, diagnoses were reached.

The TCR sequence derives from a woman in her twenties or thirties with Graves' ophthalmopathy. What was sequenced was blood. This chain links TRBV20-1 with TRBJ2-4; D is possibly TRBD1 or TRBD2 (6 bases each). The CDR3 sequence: CSAGGLKNIQYF. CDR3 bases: TGCAGTGCTGGGGGGCTAAAAAACATTCAGTACTTC.